A selection of T cell receptor beta chains follows, all from one sample in a study of OX40 agonist ivuxolimab in advanced cancers. Generated by immunoSEQ multiplex PCR, the TCRdb table keeps only in-frame clones and is missing some. The repertoire has about 78,000 clones, roughly 84% of them found once; the top ten carry less than 0.25%. The input for sequencing was CD4+ or CD8+ T cells sorted from blood, taken in a trial of the OX40 agonist ivuxolimab. Source of these receptors: an adult with an advanced solid tumor such as melanoma, head and neck, liver or kidney cancer. Each CDR3 is given with its conserved first and last residue. Each record gives: clone size, J gene, D gene, V gene, CDR3 DNA, CDR3 protein. D genes are given only for firm matches. Some rows mark clone size as missing; the rest say once, few, many or name a class of expanded clone.

clone size: NA
J gene: TRBJ1-5
D gene: NA
V gene: TRBV5-6
CDR3 DNA: TGTGCCAGCAGCTTGGGGGTTAAGTATCCTCCCCAGCATTTT
CDR3 protein: CASSLGVKYPPQHF

clone size: NA
J gene: TRBJ1-4
D gene: NA
V gene: TRBV2
CDR3 DNA: TGTGCCAGCAAGGGGGGTGCCACTAATGAAAAACTGTTTTTT
CDR3 protein: CASKGGATNEKLFF

clone size: NA
J gene: TRBJ2-7
D gene: NA
V gene: TRBV7-9
CDR3 DNA: TGTGCCAGCAGGTCCTCCGTCGGGAGTCGGTACGAGCAGTACTTC
CDR3 protein: CASRSSVGSRYEQYF

clone size: NA
J gene: TRBJ2-1
D gene: TRBD1
V gene: TRBV7-7
CDR3 DNA: TGTGCCAGCAGCCCTGGACAGGGCCACTACAATGAGCAGTTCTTC
CDR3 protein: CASSPGQGHYNEQFF

clone size: NA
J gene: TRBJ2-1
D gene: NA
V gene: TRBV5-1
CDR3 DNA: TGCGCCAGCAGTCTGTTCGATGAGCAGTTCTTC
CDR3 protein: CASSLFDEQFF

clone size: NA
J gene: TRBJ2-4
D gene: NA
V gene: TRBV5-1
CDR3 DNA: TGCGCCAGCAGCTTGGCCTCGACAAGCAAAAACATTCAGTACTTC
CDR3 protein: CASSLASTSKNIQYF

clone size: once
J gene: TRBJ2-7
D gene: NA
V gene: TRBV5-1
CDR3 DNA: TGCGCCAGCAGCTTACCCCCGGACAGTTTCCACGAGCAGTACTTC
CDR3 protein: CASSLPPDSFHEQYF

clone size: NA
J gene: TRBJ2-3
D gene: TRBD2
V gene: TRBV18
CDR3 DNA: TGTGCCAGCTCACCCGGGACTAGCGGGAGAACCACAGATACGCAGTATTTT
CDR3 protein: CASSPGTSGRTTDTQYF

clone size: NA
J gene: TRBJ2-7
D gene: NA
V gene: TRBV29-1
CDR3 DNA: TGCAGCGTTGGCAGGGACGTCTACGAGCAGTACTTC
CDR3 protein: CSVGRDVYEQYF

clone size: NA
J gene: TRBJ2-1
D gene: NA
V gene: TRBV10-2
CDR3 DNA: TGCGCCAGCATGGCTTTCGATGAGCAGTTCTTC
CDR3 protein: CASMAFDEQFF

clone size: NA
J gene: TRBJ1-1
D gene: TRBD1
V gene: TRBV18
CDR3 DNA: TGTGCCAGCTCACCACCGACAGGGGGAGGGAACACTGAAGCTTTCTTT
CDR3 protein: CASSPPTGGGNTEAFF

clone size: few
J gene: TRBJ1-2
D gene: TRBD1
V gene: TRBV9
CDR3 DNA: TGTGCCAGCAGCGTAGGGACAGGGGTCCGGTATGGCTACACCTTC
CDR3 protein: CASSVGTGVRYGYTF